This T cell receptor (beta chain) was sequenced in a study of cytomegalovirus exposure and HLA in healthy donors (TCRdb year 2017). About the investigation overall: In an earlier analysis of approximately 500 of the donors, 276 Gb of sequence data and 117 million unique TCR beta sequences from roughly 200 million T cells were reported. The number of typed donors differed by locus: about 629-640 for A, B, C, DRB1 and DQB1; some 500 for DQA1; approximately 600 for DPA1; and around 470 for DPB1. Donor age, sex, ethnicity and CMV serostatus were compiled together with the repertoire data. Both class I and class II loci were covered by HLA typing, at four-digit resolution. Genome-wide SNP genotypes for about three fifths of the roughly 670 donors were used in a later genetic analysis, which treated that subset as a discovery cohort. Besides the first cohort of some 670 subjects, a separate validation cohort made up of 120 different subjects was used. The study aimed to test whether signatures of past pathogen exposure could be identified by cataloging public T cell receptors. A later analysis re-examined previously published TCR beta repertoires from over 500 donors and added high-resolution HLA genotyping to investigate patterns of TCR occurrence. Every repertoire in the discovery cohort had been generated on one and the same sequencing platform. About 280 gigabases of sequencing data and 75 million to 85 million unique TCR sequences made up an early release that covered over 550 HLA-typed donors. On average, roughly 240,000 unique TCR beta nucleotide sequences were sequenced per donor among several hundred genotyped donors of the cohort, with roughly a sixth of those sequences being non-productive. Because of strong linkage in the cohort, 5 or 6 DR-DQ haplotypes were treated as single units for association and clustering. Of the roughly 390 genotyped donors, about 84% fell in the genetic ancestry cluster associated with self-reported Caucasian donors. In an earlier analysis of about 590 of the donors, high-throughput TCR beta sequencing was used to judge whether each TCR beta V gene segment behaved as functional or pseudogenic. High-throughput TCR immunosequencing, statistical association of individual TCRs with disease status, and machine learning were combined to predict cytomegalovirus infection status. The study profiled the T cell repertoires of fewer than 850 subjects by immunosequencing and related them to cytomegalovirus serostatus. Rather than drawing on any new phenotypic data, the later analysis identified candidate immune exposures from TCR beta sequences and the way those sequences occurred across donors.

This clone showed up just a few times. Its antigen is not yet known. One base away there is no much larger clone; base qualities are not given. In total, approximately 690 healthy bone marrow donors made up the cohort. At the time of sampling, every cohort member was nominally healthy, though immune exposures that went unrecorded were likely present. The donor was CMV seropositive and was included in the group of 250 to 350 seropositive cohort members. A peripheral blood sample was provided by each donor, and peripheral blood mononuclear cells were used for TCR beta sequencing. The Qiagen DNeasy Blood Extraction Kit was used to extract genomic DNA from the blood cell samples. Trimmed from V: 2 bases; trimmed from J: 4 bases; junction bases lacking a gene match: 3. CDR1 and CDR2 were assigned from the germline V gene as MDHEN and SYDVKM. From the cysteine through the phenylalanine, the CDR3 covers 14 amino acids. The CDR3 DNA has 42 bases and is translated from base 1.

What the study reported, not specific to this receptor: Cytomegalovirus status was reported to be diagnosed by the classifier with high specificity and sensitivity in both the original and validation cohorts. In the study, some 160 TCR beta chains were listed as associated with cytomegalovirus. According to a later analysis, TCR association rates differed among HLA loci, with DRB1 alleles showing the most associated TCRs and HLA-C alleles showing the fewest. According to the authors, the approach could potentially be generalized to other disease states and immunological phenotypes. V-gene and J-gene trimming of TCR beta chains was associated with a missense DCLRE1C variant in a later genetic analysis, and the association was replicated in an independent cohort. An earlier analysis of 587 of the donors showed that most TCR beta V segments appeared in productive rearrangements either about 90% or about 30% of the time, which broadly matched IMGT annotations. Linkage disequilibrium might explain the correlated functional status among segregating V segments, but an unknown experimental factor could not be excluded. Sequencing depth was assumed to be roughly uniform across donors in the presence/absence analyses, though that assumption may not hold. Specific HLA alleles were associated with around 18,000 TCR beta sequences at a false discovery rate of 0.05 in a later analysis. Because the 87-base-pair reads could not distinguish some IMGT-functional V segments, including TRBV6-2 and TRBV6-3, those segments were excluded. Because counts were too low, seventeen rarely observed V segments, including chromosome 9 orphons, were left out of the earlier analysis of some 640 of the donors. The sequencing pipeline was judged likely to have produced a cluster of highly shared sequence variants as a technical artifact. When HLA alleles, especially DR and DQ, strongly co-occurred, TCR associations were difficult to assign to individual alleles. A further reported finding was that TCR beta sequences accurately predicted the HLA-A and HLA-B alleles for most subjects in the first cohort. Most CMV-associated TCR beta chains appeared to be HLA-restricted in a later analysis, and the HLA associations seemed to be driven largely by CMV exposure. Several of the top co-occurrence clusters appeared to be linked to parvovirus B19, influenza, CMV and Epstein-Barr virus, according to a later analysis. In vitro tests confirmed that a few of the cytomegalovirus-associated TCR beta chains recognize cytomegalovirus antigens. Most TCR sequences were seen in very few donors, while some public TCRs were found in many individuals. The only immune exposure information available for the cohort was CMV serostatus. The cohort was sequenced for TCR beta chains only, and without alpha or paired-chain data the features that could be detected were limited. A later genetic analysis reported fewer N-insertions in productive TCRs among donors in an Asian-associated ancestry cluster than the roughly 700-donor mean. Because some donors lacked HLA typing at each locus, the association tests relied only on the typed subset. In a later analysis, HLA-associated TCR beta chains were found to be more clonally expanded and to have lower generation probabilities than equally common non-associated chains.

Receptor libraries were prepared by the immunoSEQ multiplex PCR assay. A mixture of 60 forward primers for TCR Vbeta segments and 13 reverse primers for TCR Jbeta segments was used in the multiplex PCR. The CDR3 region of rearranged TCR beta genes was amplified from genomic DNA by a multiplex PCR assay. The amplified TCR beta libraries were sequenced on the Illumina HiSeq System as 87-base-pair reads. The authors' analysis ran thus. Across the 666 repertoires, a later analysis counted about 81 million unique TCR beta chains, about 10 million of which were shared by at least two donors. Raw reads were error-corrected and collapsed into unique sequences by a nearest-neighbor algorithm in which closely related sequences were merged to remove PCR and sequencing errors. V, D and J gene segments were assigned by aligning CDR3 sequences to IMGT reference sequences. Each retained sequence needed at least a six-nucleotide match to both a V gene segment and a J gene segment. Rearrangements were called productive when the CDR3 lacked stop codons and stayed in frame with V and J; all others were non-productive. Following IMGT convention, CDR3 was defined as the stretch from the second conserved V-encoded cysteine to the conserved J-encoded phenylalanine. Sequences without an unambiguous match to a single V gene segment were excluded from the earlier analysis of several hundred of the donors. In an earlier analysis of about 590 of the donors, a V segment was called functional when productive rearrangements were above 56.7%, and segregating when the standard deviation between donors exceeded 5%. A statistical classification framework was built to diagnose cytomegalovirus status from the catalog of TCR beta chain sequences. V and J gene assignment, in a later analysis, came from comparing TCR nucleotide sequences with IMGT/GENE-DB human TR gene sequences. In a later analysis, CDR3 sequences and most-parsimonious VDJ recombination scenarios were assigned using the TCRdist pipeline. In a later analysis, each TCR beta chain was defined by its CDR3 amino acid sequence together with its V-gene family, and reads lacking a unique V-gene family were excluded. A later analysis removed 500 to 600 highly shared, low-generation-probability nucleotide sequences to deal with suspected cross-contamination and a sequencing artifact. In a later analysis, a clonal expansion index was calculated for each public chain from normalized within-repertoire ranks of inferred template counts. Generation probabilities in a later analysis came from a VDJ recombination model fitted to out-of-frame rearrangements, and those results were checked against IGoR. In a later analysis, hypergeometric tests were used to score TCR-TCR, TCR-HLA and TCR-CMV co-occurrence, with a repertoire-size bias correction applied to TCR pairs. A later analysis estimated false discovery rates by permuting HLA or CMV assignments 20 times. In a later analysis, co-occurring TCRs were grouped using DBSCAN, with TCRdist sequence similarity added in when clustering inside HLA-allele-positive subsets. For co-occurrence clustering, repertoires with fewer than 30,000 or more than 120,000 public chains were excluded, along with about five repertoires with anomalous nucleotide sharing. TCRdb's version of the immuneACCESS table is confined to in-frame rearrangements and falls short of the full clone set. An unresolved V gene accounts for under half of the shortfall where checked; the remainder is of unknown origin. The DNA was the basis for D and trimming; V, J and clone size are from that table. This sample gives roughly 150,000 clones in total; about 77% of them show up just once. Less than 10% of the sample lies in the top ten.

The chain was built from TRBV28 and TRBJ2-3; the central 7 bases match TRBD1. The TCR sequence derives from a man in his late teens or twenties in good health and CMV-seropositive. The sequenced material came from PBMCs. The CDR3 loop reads CASSLEGASDTQYF. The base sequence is TGTGCCAGCAGTTTAGAGGGGGCATCAGATACGCAGTATTTT.